This T cell receptor beta chain was recovered during a study of T cell repertoires in cytomegalovirus infection. MiXCR, applied by TCRdb to the reads, yields one record per CDR3 protein. The top ten hold approximately 15% of the sample, which has 200,000 to 300,000 distinct CDR3 sequences, 9.1% seen once. The CDR3 length is 15 residues. Trimming took off 5 bases at V and 9 bases at J, with 20 bases between the two ends. Germline CDR1 and CDR2: SGHAT and FQNNGV. This clonotype was picked up a small number of times. The sample was PBMCs. The receptor was isolated from a human donor in good health (CMV status not recorded). Some clones in this sample may be carry-over from other donors' samples. The rearrangement uses TRBV11-2 and TRBJ2-1; D possibly matches TRBD1 or TRBD2 (5 bases each). CDR3 residues: CASSPVLGARGEQFF. The CDR3 DNA reads TGTGCCAGCAGCCCCGTCCTCGGGGCCCGGGGTGAGCAGTTCTTC.